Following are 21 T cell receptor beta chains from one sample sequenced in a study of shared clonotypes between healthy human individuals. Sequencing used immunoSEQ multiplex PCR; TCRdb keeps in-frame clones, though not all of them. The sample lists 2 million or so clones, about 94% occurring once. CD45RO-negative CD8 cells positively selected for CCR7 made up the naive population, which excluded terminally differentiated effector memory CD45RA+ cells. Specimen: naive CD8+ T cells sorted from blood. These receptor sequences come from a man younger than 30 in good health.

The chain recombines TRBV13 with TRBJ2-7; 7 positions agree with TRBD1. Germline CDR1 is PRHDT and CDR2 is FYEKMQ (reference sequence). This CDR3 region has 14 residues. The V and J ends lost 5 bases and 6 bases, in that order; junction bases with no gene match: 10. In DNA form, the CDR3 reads TGTGCCAGCAGCCCCCGGGACAGTTTAATCGAGCAGTACTTC. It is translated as CASSPRDSLIEQYF.

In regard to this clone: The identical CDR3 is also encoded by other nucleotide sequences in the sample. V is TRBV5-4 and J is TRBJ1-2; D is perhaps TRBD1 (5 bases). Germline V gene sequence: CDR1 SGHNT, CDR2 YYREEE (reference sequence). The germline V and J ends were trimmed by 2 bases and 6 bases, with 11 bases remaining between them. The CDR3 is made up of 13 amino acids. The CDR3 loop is CASSFSGGDGYTF. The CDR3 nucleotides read TGTGCCAGCAGCTTTAGCGGGGGTGATGGCTACACCTTC.

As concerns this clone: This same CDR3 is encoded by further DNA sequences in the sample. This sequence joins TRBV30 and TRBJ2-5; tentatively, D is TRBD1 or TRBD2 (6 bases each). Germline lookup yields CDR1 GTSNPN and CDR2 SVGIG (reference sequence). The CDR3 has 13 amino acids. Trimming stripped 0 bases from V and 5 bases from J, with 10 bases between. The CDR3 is CAWSVGGRETQYF. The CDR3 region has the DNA TGTGCCTGGAGTGTAGGGGGGCGGGAGACCCAGTACTTC.

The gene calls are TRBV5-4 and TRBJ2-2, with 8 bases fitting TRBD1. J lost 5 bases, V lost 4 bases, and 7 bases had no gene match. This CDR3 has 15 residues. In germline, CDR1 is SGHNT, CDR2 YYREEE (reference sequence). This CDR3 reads CASSRGTGWTGELFF. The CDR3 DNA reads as TGTGCCAGCAGCCGGGGGACAGGCTGGACCGGGGAGCTGTTTTTT. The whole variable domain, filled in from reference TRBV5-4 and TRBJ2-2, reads ETGVTQSPTHLIKTRGQQVTLRCSSQSGHNTVSWYQQALGQGPQFIFQYYREEENGRGNFPPRFSGLQFPNYSSELNVNALELDDSALYLCASSRGTGWTGELFFGEGSRLTVL.

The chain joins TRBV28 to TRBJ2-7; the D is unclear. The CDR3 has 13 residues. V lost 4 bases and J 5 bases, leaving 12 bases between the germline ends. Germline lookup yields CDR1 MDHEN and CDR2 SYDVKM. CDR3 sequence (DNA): TGTGCCAGCAGTTGGCGCTTGTACAACGAGCAGTACTTC. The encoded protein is CASSWRLYNEQYF.

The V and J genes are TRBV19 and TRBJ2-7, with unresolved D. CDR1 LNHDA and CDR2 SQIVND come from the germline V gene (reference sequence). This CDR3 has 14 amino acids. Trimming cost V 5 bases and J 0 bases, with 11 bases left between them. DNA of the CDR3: TGTGCCAGTAGTTCACGGGCCTACTCCTACGAGCAGTACTTC. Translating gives CASSSRAYSYEQYF.

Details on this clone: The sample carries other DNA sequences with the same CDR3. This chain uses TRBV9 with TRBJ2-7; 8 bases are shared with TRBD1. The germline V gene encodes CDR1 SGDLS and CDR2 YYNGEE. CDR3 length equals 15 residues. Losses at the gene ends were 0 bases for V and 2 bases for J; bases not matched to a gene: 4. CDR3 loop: CASSVGPGQAYEQYF. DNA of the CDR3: TGTGCCAGCAGCGTAGGGCCGGGACAGGCCTACGAGCAGTACTTC.

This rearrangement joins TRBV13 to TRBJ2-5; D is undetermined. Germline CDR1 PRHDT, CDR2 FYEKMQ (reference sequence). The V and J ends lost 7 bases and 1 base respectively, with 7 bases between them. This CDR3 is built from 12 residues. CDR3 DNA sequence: TGTGCCAGCACCGTAGTCCAAGAGACCCAGTACTTC. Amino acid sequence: CASTVVQETQYF.

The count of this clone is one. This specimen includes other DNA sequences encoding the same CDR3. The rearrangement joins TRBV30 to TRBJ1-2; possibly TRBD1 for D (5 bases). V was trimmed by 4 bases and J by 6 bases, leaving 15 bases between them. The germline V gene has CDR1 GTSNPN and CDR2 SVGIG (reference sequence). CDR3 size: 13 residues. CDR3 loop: CAWNAGFEDGYTF. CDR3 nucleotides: TGTGCCTGGAACGCAGGGTTCGAAGATGGCTACACCTTC.

CDR3: CASSYDGGSTGELFF. CDR3 nucleotides: TGTGCCAGCAGTTATGACGGAGGATCCACCGGGGAGCTGTTTTTT. The chain recombines TRBV6-5 with TRBJ2-2; a weak D match, TRBD2 (5 bases). The CDR3 extends over 15 amino acids. Germline V gene sequence: CDR1 MNHEY, CDR2 SVGAGI. The V end lost 3 bases, the J end lost 4 bases, and 12 bases lay between the germline ends.

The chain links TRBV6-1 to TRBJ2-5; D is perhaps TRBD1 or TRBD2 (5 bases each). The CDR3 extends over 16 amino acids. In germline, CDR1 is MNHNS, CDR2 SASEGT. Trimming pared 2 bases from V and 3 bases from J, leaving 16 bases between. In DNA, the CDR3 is TGTGCCAGCAGTGAAATTCAAGGTCGGGGCAAAGAGACCCAGTACTTC. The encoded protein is CASSEIQGRGKETQYF.

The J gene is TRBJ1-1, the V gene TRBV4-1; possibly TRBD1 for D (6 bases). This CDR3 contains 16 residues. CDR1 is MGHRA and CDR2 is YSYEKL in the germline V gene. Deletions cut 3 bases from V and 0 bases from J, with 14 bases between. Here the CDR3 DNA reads TGCGCCAGCAGCCACCAGGGGTTGGGGGTGAACACTGAAGCTTTCTTT. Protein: CASSHQGLGVNTEAFF.

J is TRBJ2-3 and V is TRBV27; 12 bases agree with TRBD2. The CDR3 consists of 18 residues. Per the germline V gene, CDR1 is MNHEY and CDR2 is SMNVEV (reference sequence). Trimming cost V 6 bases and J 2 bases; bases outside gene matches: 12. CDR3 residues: CASSPVRTSGVVTDTQYF. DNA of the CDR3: TGTGCCAGCAGCCCGGTTCGGACTAGCGGGGTTGTCACAGATACGCAGTATTTT.

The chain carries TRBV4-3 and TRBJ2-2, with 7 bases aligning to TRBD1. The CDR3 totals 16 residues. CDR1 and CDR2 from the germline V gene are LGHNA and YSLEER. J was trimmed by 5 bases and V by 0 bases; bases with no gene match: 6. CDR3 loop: CASSQDGTGETGELFF. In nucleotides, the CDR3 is TGCGCCAGCAGCCAAGATGGAACAGGGGAGACCGGGGAGCTGTTTTTT.

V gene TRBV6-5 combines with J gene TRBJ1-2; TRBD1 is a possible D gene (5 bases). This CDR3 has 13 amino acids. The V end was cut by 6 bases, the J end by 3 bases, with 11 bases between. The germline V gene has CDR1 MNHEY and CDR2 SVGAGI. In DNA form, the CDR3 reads TGTGCCAGCAGCCCCCAGGGACACTATGGCTACACCTTC. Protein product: CASSPQGHYGYTF.

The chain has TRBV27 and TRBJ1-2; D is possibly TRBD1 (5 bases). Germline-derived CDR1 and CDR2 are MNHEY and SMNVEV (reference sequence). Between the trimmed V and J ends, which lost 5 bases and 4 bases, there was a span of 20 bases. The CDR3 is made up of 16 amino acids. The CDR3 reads CASSPSAGARLYGYTF. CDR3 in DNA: TGTGCCAGCAGTCCAAGCGCCGGGGCAAGGCTCTATGGCTACACCTTC.

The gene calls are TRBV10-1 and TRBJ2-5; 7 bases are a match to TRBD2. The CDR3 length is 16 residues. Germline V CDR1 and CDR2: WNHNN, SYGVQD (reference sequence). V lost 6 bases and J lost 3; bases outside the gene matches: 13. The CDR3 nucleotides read TGCGCCAGCAGCGCAAGCTTTGGTCGGGGGGAAGAGACCCAGTACTTC. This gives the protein CASSASFGRGEETQYF.

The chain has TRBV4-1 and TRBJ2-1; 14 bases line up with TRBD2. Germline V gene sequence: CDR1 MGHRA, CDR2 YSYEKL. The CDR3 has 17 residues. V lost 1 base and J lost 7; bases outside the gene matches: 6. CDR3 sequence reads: CASSQVPGLAGANEQFF. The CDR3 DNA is TGCGCCAGCAGCCAAGTCCCGGGACTAGCGGGAGCTAATGAGCAGTTCTTC.

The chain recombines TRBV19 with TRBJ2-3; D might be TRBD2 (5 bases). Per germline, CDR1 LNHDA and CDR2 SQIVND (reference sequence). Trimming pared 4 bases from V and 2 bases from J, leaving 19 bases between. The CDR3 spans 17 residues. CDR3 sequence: CASSTTRETRPTDTQYF. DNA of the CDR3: TGTGCCAGTAGTACGACGAGGGAAACCAGACCCACAGATACGCAGTATTTT.

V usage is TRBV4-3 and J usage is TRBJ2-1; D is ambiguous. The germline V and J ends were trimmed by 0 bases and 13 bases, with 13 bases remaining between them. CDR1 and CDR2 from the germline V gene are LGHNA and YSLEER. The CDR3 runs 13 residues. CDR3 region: CASSQDPYPVQFF. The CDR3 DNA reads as TGCGCCAGCAGCCAAGACCCCTATCCCGTACAGTTCTTC.

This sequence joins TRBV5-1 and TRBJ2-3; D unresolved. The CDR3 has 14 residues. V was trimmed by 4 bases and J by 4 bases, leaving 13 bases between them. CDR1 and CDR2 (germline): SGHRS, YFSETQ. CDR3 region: CASSPPQDPDTQYF. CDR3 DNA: TGCGCCAGCAGCCCCCCCCAGGATCCAGATACGCAGTATTTT.